The following is a T cell receptor (beta chain) sequence with its context. This receptor's antigen is unknown. Qualities for individual bases were not recorded, and no much larger clone is one base off. The data were obtained in a study of shared clonotypes between healthy human individuals (dated by TCRdb to about 2020). Regarding the research as a whole: The cohort included a few men and two women between 18 and 49 years of age. For each donor, CD4 naive and CD4 memory were each given three plates, CD8 naive was given two plates, and CD8 memory was given one plate. Blood TCR repertoires of five healthy adults were deeply sequenced to estimate repertoire size and the extent of clonotype sharing between individuals. To increase sequencing depth and limit assay-specific biases, different laboratories used diverse techniques to prepare libraries and sequence TCR repertoires. Between about 0.8 and 9 billion PBMCs per donor were obtained by leukapheresis. Summary of the overall study and its limitations: Rarefaction of sorted-subset datasets indicated incomplete sequencing despite the large sequencing depth. Sampling was restricted to blood, and TCR repertoires in tissue are likely to differ from TCR repertoires in blood. Compared with non-shared clonotypes, clonotypes shared by all four sorted-subset donors had higher generation probabilities. Because the study included only a small number of donors, the genetic and exposure-history diversity represented was limited. Based on pairwise subsampling, the degree of clonotype sharing among donors was expected to be affected by sequencing depth. Larger estimated clonotype richness was generally found for naive subsets than for memory subsets. Across a few donors, approximately 5% of naive CD4, roughly 3.4% of naive CD8, 2% to 2.5% of memory CD4, and 0.4% of memory CD8 clonotypes were shared.

For the CD8 naive samples, CD45RO-negative cells were positively selected for CCR7, yielding a CD45RA+CCR7+ population from which TemRA cells were excluded. Healthy HIV-negative adults with no recently reported acute infections or vaccinations were included as donors. Every donor was a Caucasian adult living in Nashville, Tennessee, USA. Blood was obtained by leukapheresis, after which PBMCs were separated by Ficoll-Histopaque density gradient centrifugation and cryopreserved in liquid nitrogen vapor phase. Purity and quantity of every magnetically sorted T cell population were checked by analytical flow cytometry. Genomic DNA was isolated from each sorted fraction and quantified by UV absorbance on a Nanodrop 2000c. Using the deep immunoSEQ assay, multiplex PCR amplified TCR CDR3 regions from genomic DNA. For each cell subset, the extracted genomic DNA was distributed evenly across all wells of several immunoSEQ 96-well plates, and each plate served as one replicate. For sorted subsets, each replicate PCR was loaded with 150 to 250 ng genomic DNA, equivalent to about 30,000 T cell genomes. The purified libraries were quantified using a Qubit 3.0 fluorometer, sized with a Bioanalyzer 2100, and then quantified again using the KAPA Library Quantification kit. Each immunoSEQ 96-well plate was sequenced on its own single-read 150-cycle Illumina NextSeq 550 flow cell. As for the original processing: Because only junctional sequences without quality scores were contained in the immunoSEQ output, filtering matching that applied to full-length reads could not be performed. Sequences were annotated with PyIR, a Python wrapper for IgBLAST v1.9, and V/J genes and CDR3 were assigned using IMGT germline references. Reads were filtered out if the reads had weak V/J assignments (E-value above 1e-6), no CDR3, stop codons, out-of-frame junctions, or ambiguous translated residues. A V3J clonotype was defined by an identical inferred V gene, J gene, and CDR3 amino acid sequence. Percentage overlap between repertoires was calculated by dividing the number of shared unique clonotypes by the size of the smaller repertoire. Richness of each repertoire was evaluated using RTK rarefaction, the Chao1 estimator, and Recon v2.1 estimates of unobserved clonotypes. Generation probabilities were computed with OLGA for all TCRbeta clonotypes obtained by the gDNA method from several donors. TCRdb holds this immuneACCESS table with in-frame rearrangements only. Some clones are missing; in checked studies, unresolved V genes explain under half, and the rest has no known cause. Clone size and V and J calls were adopted from that table, with D and trimming inferred from the DNA. The sample table shows about 2 million clones, and around 96% are seen once. The ten largest clones add up to more than 0.95% of the sample.

V is pared back by 0 bases and J by 4 bases, with 13 bases lying between the germline termini. The CDR3 runs 15 residues from the cysteine to the phenylalanine. CDR3 DNA only is kept here, 45 bases in frame from base 1. Via the germline V gene, CDR1 is SGDLS and CDR2 YYNGEE. Here the chain combines TRBV9 and TRBJ1-1; tentative D gene TRBD1, with 5 bases matching. This receptor was identified in a man younger than 30 in good health. Material: naive CD8+ T cells sorted from blood. The cell subset or site label, read with the paper, signifies: CD45RA+CCR7+. The DNA reads TGTGCCAGCAGCGTAGAATCAGGGCCGAGCACTGAAGCTTTCTTT. This codes for CASSVESGPSTEAFF.